The 8 T cell receptor beta chains below come from one sample, sequenced in a study of response to subunit inactivated influenza vaccine. TCRdb re-analysed the RT-PCR reads in MiXCR, keeping a single row per CDR3 protein. The data show about 170,000 distinct CDR3 sequences, 12% seen once. The sample also formed part of further work on T cells expressing NK-cell markers. That paper notes: TCR beta cDNA was generated via 5'RACE template switching incorporating UMIs.

Source: CD8+ T cells sorted from PBMCs, taken roughly 12 days after vaccination. Receptor source: a man in his fifties who received an inactivated influenza vaccine.

This clonotype has a count of ten or more. The chain combines TRBV5-1 with TRBJ1-1; no clear D. There are 12 residues in the CDR3. Germline-derived CDR1 and CDR2 are SGHRS and YFSETQ. Between the trimmed V and J ends, which lost 5 bases and 4 bases, there was a span of 9 bases. CDR3: CASRLTGTEAFF. In nucleotides, the CDR3 is TGCGCCAGCAGACTTACGGGCACTGAAGCTTTCTTT.

This clonotype showed up just a few times. V and J are TRBV2 and TRBJ2-7; 8 nucleotides match TRBD1. With V trimmed by 3 bases and J by 5 bases, 6 bases remained unmatched. Germline-derived CDR1 and CDR2 are SNHLY and FYNNEI. CDR3 length: 14 amino acids. The CDR3 DNA reads as TGTGCCAGCAGTGATATGGACAGGGCCCACGAGCAGTACTTC. The encoded protein is CASSDMDRAHEQYF.

The chain employs TRBV4-3 and TRBJ2-2; D is undetermined. CDR1 LGHNA and CDR2 YSLEER come from the germline V gene. The CDR3 spans 16 residues. With 1 base removed from V and 1 base from J, the gap between germline ends came to 10 bases. The CDR3 spells CASSQVARENTGELFF. The DNA of the CDR3 is TGCGCCAGCAGCCAAGTTGCTAGGGAGAACACCGGGGAGCTGTTTTTT.

This chain connects TRBV28 to TRBJ2-2; a possible D gene is TRBD2 (6 bases). The CDR3 extends over 10 amino acids. Deletions cut 11 bases from V and 5 bases from J, with 6 bases between. Germline assignment: CDR1 MDHEN and CDR2 SYDVKM. CDR3 protein: CAGGTGELFF. In DNA form, the CDR3 reads TGTGCCGGAGGGACCGGGGAGCTGTTTTTT.

V usage is TRBV19 and J usage is TRBJ1-5; D gene unclear. The CDR3 consists of 15 residues. Germline V gives CDR1 LNHDA, CDR2 SQIVND (reference sequence). The V end lost 5 bases, the J end lost 2 bases, and 13 bases lay between the germline ends. DNA for the CDR3: TGTGCCAGTAGTTCCGGGATCCGGGGCAATCAGCCCCAGCATTTT. This sequence encodes CASSSGIRGNQPQHF.

This clonotype was observed a few times. The V and J genes are TRBV13 and TRBJ2-3, with 10 positions matching TRBD2. CDR1 PRHDT and CDR2 FYEKMQ come from the germline V gene (reference sequence). Trimming at V came to 5 bases and at J to 0 bases, leaving 11 bases not matched to a gene. This CDR3 contains 18 residues. The DNA for the CDR3 is TGTGCCAGCAGCCGGTTTAGCGGGAGGACCTCTAGCACAGATACGCAGTATTTT. Its translation: CASSRFSGRTSSTDTQYF.

The rearrangement joins TRBV7-3 to TRBJ2-1, with TRBD2 matching over 9 bases. Germline CDR1 reads SGHTA; CDR2 reads FQGTGA. With V trimmed by 3 bases and J by 0 bases, 6 bases remained unmatched. This CDR3 contains 17 residues. DNA of the CDR3: TGTGCCAGCAGCTTGTACAGCGGGGGGAGCTCCTACAATGAGCAGTTCTTC. It codes for CASSLYSGGSSYNEQFF.

This clonotype was counted between two and nine times. This sequence joins TRBV7-9 and TRBJ2-7, with 11 nucleotides matching TRBD2. Germline trimming cut 5 bases from V and 6 bases from J; bases unmatched to any gene: 9. Germline CDR1 is SEHNR and CDR2 is FQNEAQ (reference sequence). This CDR3 spans 15 amino acids. The CDR3 region is CASSPESSGRLEQYF. In nucleotides, the CDR3 is TGTGCCAGCAGCCCAGAATCTAGCGGGAGGCTCGAGCAGTACTTC.